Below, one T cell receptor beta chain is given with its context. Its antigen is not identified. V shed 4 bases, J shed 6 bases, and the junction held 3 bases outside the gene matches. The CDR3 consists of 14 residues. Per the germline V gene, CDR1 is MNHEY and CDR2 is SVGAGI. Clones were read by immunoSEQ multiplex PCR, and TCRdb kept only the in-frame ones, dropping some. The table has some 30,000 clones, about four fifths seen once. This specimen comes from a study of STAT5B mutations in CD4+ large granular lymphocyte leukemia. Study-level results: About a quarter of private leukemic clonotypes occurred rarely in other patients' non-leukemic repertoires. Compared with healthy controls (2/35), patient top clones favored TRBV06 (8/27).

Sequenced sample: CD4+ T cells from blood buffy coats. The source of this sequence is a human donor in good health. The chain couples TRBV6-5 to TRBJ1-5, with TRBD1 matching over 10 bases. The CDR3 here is CASSSGTGVQPQHF. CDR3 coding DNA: TGTGCCAGCAGTTCCGGGACAGGGGTTCAGCCCCAGCATTTT.